This TCR beta chain appears in the sequencing data of a study of T cell repertoires in cytomegalovirus infection. Study information: Public TCR beta signatures provided an indication of both CMV infection and a matching HLA type. Study findings and constraints: Cumulative public TCR beta family frequency identified carriers of CMV plus the relevant HLA. CMV-specific HLA-C-restricted TCR beta clonotypes dominated the ex vivo response.

TCRdb called the reads again in MiXCR, with one record for every CDR3 protein. The repertoire holds about 830,000 distinct CDR3 sequences, with roughly 33% as singletons. The ends lost 2 bases at V and 3 bases at J; junction bases unmatched: 2. Germline values: CDR1 SGHVS, CDR2 FQNEAQ. CDR3 length equals 14 residues. This clonotype was observed many times. The antigen remains unidentified. The J gene is TRBJ1-1, the V gene TRBV7-8; 8 nucleotides align to TRBD1. The source was cultured CD8+ T cells from PBMCs, collected from culture after CMV antigen stimulation. This TCR was recovered from a human donor in good health (CMV status not recorded). Some clones in this sample may be carry-over from other donors' samples. Written as DNA, the CDR3 is TGTGCCAGCAGCTTACAGGGGGCGTACACTGAAGCTTTCTTT. It codes for CASSLQGAYTEAFF. Variable domain in full (rest from reference TRBV7-8 and TRBJ1-1): GAGVSQSPRYKVAKRGQDVALRCDPISGHVSLFWYQQALGQGPEFLTYFQNEAQLDKSGLPSDRFFAERPEGSVSTLKIQRTQQEDSAVYLCASSLQGAYTEAFFGQGTRLTVV.